These T cell receptor beta chains were read from a single sample in a study of blood T cell repertoires in COVID-19. Assay: immunoSEQ multiplex PCR; the TCRdb copy retains only in-frame clones and omits some. In the table there are fewer than 150,000 clones, about nine tenths of which are singletons. What was sequenced was peripheral blood. These receptors were taken from a man between 45 and 60 years old with active or convalescent COVID-19. Both conserved end residues are part of each CDR3. The order of the fields is clone size, V gene, J gene, D gene, CDR3 DNA, CDR3 protein. A D gene is named only where the DNA matches it firmly. Only some rows state a clone size, as once, few, many or a class for expanded clones.

clone size: -; V gene: TRBV24-1; J gene: TRBJ2-1; D gene: TRBD1; CDR3 DNA: TGTGCCACCAGTGAGGCCGGGACAGGGGGCCACAATGAGCAGTTCTTC; CDR3 protein: CATSEAGTGGHNEQFF
clone size: -; V gene: TRBV14; J gene: TRBJ1-3; D gene: -; CDR3 DNA: TGTGCCAGCAGCCATAGTTCTGGAAACACCATATATTTT; CDR3 protein: CASSHSSGNTIYF
clone size: once; V gene: TRBV2; J gene: TRBJ1-2; D gene: -; CDR3 DNA: TGTGCCAGCAGCACGGACACGGACTATGGCTACACCTTC; CDR3 protein: CASSTDTDYGYTF
clone size: once; V gene: TRBV7-6; J gene: TRBJ2-5; D gene: -; CDR3 DNA: TGTGCCAGCATCCAAACAGTTTCCCTCCGAGAGACCCAGTACTTC; CDR3 protein: CASIQTVSLRETQYF
clone size: few; V gene: TRBV25-1; J gene: TRBJ2-2; D gene: -; CDR3 DNA: TGTGCCAGCAGTGGAACCGGGAGAACCGGGGAGCTGTTTTTT; CDR3 protein: CASSGTGRTGELFF
clone size: -; V gene: TRBV3-1/TRBV3-2; J gene: TRBJ1-5; D gene: -; CDR3 DNA: TGTGCCAGCAGCAAAGATATAGGGGGATATCAGCCCCAGCATTTT; CDR3 protein: CASSKDIGGYQPQHF
clone size: -; V gene: TRBV7-9; J gene: TRBJ2-2; D gene: -; CDR3 DNA: TGTGCCAGCAGCTACGGACTCGCGAGGTCCGGGGAGCTGTTTTTT; CDR3 protein: CASSYGLARSGELFF
clone size: -; V gene: TRBV7-8; J gene: TRBJ2-2; D gene: -; CDR3 DNA: TGTGCCAGCAGCTCGAGGAGGGATTGGAACACCGGGGAGCTGTTTTTT; CDR3 protein: CASSSRRDWNTGELFF
clone size: -; V gene: TRBV28; J gene: TRBJ2-7; D gene: -; CDR3 DNA: TGTGCCAGCAGTTTTCCGGCGGTGCTGGCCTACGAGCAGTACTTC; CDR3 protein: CASSFPAVLAYEQYF
clone size: -; V gene: TRBV27; J gene: TRBJ2-7; D gene: TRBD1; CDR3 DNA: TGTGCCAGCAGTCCGGCGGGACAGGGAGCCTACGAGCAGTACTTC; CDR3 protein: CASSPAGQGAYEQYF
clone size: -; V gene: TRBV7-2; J gene: TRBJ2-7; D gene: -; CDR3 DNA: TGTGCCAGCAGCGAATCTGCCGGACAAAGCTCCTACGAGCAGTACTTC; CDR3 protein: CASSESAGQSSYEQYF
clone size: -; V gene: TRBV27; J gene: TRBJ2-3; D gene: TRBD2; CDR3 DNA: TGTGCCAGCAGCCGCCGACTAGCGCCAGATACGCAGTATTTT; CDR3 protein: CASSRRLAPDTQYF
clone size: -; V gene: TRBV27; J gene: TRBJ2-7; D gene: TRBD1; CDR3 DNA: TGTGCCAGCAGTATGGGACAGACCTCCTACGAGCAGTACTTC; CDR3 protein: CASSMGQTSYEQYF
clone size: -; V gene: TRBV30; J gene: TRBJ2-2; D gene: TRBD2; CDR3 DNA: TGTGCCTGGAGACTAGCGGGAGCCTCCGGGGAGCTGTTTTTT; CDR3 protein: CAWRLAGASGELFF
clone size: -; V gene: TRBV7-3; J gene: TRBJ1-1; D gene: -; CDR3 DNA: TGTGCCAGCAGCGACAACCTAGCGATTCCGGCTTTCTTT; CDR3 protein: CASSDNLAIPAFF
clone size: -; V gene: TRBV28; J gene: TRBJ2-3; D gene: -; CDR3 DNA: TGTGCCAGCAGTTTATTACCACGGGAGTTGGGAGATACGCAGTATTTT; CDR3 protein: CASSLLPRELGDTQYF
clone size: once; V gene: TRBV28; J gene: TRBJ2-1; D gene: -; CDR3 DNA: TGTGCCAGCAGTTTTGTCGGGGAGCAGTTCTTC; CDR3 protein: CASSFVGEQFF
clone size: -; V gene: TRBV10-1; J gene: TRBJ2-7; D gene: TRBD1; CDR3 DNA: TGCGCCAGCGGACAGGGGCAGCCGCCCTCCTACGAGCAGTACTTC; CDR3 protein: CASGQGQPPSYEQYF